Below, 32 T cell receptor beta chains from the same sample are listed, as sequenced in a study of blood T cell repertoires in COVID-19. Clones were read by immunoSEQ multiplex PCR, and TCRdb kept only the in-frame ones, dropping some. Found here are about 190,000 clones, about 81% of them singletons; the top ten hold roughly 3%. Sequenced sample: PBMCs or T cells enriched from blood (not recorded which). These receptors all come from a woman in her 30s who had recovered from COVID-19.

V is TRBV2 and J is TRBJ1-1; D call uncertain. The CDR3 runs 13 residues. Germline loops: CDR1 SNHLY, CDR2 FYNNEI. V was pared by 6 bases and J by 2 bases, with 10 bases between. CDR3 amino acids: CASRGEANTEAFF. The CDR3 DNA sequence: TGTGCCAGCAGGGGAGAGGCCAACACTGAAGCTTTCTTT.

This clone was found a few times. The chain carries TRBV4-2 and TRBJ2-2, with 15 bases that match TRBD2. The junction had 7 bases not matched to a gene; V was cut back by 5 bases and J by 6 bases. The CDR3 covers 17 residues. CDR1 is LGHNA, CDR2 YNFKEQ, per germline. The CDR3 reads CASSENGLAGGAGELFF. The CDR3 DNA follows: TGTGCCAGCAGCGAGAATGGACTAGCGGGAGGGGCCGGGGAGCTGTTTTTT.

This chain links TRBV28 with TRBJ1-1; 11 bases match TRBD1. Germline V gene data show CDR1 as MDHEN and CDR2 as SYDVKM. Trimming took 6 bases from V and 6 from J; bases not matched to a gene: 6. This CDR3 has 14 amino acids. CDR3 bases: TGTGCCAGCAGATCCGGGACAGGGGGGCCTGAAGCTTTCTTT. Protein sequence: CASRSGTGGPEAFF.

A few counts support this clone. The CDR3 nucleotides are TGTGCCAGCAGTATGTCTAGCGGGAGGAACTACGAGCAGTACTTC. Translated: CASSMSSGRNYEQYF. The rearrangement joins TRBV28 to TRBJ2-7; 11 bases agree with TRBD2. Germline V lookup: CDR1 MDHEN, CDR2 SYDVKM. The CDR3 is made up of 15 amino acids. The V and J ends lost 5 bases and 3 bases, in that order; junction bases with no gene match: 6.

This CDR3 reads CASSPEMDTEAFF. The CDR3 region has the DNA TGTGCCAGCAGCCCTGAGATGGACACTGAAGCTTTCTTT. The chain links TRBV9 to TRBJ1-1, with D unclear. The length of the CDR3 is 13 residues. The germline V gene has CDR1 SGDLS and CDR2 YYNGEE. The V and J ends lost 4 bases and 3 bases respectively, with 10 bases between them.

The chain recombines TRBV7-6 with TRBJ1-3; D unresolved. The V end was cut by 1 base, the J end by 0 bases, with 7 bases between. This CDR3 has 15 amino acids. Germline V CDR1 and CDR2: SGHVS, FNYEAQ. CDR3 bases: TGTGCCAGCAGCTTAGGGAGGGCCTCTGGAAACACCATATATTTT. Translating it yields CASSLGRASGNTIYF.

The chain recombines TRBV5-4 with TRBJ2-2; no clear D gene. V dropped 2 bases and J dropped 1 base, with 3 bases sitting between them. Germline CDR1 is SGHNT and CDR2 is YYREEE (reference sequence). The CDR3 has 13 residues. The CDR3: CASSFGNTGELFF. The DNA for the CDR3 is TGTGCCAGCAGCTTCGGGAACACCGGGGAGCTGTTTTTT.

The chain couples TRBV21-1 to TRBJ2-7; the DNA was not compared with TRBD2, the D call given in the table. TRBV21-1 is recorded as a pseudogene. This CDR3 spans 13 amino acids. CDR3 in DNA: TGTGCCGGCCGGACCGGGAGGGCCTTCGAGCAGTACTTC. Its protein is CAGRTGRAFEQYF.

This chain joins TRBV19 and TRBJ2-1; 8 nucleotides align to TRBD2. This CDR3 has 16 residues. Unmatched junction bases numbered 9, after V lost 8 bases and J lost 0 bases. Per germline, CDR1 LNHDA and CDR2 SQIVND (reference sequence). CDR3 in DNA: TGTGCCAGTGTGGCGCGGGGGGCTCTCTCCTACAATGAGCAGTTCTTC. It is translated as CASVARGALSYNEQFF. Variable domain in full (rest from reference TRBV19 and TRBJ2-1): DGGITQSPKYLFRKEGQNVTLSCEQNLNHDAMYWYRQDPGQGLRLIYYSQIVNDFQKGDIAEGYSVSREKKESFPLTVTSAQKNPTAFYLCASVARGALSYNEQFFGPGTRLTVL.

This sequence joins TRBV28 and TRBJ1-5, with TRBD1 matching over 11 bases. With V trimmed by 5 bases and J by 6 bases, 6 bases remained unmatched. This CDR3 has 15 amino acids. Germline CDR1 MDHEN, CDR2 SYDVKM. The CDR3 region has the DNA TGTGCCAGCAGTCTCCGGACAGGGGGCCTTCAGCCCCAGCATTTT. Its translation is CASSLRTGGLQPQHF.

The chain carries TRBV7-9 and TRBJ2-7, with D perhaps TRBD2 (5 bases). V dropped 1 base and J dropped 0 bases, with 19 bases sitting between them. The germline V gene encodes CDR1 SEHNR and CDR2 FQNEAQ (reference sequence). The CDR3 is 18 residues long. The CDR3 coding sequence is TGTGCCAGCAGCTTAGGGTCCCCCACTAGTCCAAGCTCCTACGAGCAGTACTTC. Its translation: CASSLGSPTSPSSYEQYF.

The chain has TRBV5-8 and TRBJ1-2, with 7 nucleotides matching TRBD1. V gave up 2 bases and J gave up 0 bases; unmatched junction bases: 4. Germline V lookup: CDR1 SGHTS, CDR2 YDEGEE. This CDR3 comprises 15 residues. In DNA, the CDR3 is TGTGCCAGCAGCTTACAGGGGACAGCTAACTATGGCTACACCTTC. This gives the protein CASSLQGTANYGYTF.

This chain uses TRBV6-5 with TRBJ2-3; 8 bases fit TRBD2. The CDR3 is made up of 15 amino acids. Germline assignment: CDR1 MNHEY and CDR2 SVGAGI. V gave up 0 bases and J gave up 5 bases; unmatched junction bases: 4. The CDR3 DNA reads TGTGCCAGCAGTTACTCAGGACTAGCCGGAGATACGCAGTATTTT. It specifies CASSYSGLAGDTQYF.

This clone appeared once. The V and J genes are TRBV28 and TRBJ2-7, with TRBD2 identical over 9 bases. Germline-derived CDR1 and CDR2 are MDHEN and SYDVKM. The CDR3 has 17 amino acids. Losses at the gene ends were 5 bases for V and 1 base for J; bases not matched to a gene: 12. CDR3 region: CASSRGGGAWASYEQYF. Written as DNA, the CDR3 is TGTGCCAGCAGTCGCGGCGGGGGGGCATGGGCATCCTACGAGCAGTACTTC.

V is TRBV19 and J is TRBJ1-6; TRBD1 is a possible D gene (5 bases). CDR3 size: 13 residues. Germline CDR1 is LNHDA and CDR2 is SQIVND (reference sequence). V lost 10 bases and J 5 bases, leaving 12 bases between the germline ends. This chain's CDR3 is CATQGNNNSPLHF. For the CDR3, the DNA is TGTGCCACCCAGGGTAACAATAATTCACCCCTCCACTTT.

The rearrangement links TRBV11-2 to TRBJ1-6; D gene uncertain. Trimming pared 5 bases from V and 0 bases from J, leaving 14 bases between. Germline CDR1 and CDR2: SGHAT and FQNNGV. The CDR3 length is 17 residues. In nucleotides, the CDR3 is TGTGCCAGCAGCCTCATTACGGTTCTCTCCTATAATTCACCCCTCCACTTT. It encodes CASSLITVLSYNSPLHF. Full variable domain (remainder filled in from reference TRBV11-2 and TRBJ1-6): EAGVAQSPRYKIIEKRQSVAFWCNPISGHATLYWYQQILGQGPKLLIQFQNNGVVDDSQLPKDRFSAERLKGVDSTLKIQPAKLEDSAVYLCASSLITVLSYNSPLHFGNGTRLTVT.

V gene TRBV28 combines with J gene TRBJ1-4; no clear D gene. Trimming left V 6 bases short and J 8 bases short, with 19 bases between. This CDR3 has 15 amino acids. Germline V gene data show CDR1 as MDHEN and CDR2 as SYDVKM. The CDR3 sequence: CASSPVAPHKEKLFF. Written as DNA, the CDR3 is TGTGCCAGCAGCCCAGTTGCCCCCCACAAAGAAAAACTGTTTTTT.

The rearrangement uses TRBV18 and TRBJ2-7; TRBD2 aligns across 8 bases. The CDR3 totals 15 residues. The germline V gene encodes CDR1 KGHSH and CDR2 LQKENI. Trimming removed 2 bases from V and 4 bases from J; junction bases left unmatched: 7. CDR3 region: CASSPGNSGRYEQYF. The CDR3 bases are TGTGCCAGCTCACCAGGGAACAGCGGGAGATACGAGCAGTACTTC.

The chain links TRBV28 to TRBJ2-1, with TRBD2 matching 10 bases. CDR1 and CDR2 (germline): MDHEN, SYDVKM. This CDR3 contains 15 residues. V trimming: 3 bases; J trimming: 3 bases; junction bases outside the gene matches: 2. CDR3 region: CASSFGLADYNEQFF. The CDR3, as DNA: TGTGCCAGCAGTTTCGGACTAGCGGACTACAATGAGCAGTTCTTC.

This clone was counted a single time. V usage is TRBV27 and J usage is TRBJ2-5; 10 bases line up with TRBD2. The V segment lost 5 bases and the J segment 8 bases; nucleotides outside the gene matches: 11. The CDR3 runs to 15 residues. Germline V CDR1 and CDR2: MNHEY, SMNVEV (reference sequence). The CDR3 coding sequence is TGTGCCAGCAGTACTGGACTAGCGGTTTCCAGTACCCAGTACTTC. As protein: CASSTGLAVSSTQYF.

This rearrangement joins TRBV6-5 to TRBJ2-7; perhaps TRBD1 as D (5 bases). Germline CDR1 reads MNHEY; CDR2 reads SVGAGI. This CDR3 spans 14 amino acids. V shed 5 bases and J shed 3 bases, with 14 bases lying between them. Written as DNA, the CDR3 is TGTGCCAGCAGTCAGACAGCCTTAAGCTACGAGCAGTACTTC. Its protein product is CASSQTALSYEQYF.

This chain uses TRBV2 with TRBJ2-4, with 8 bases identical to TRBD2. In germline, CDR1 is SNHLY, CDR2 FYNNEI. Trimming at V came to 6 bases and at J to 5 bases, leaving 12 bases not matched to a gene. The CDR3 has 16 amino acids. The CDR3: CASRSRSGGSENIQYF. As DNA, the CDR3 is TGTGCCAGCAGGTCCCGCTCGGGAGGGTCGGAAAACATTCAGTACTTC.

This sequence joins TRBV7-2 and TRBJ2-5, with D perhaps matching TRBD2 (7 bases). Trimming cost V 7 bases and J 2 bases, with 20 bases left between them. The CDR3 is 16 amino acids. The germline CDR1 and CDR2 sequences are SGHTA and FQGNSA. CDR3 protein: CASTARGGGRQETQYF. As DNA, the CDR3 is TGTGCCAGCACCGCGAGAGGGGGGGGCCGGCAAGAGACCCAGTACTTC. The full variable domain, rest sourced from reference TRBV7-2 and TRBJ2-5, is GAGVSQSPSNKVTEKGKDVELRCDPISGHTALYWYRQSLGQGLEFLIYFQGNSAPDKSGLPSDRFSAERTGGSVSTLTIQRTQQEDSAVYLCASTARGGGRQETQYFGPGTRLLVL.

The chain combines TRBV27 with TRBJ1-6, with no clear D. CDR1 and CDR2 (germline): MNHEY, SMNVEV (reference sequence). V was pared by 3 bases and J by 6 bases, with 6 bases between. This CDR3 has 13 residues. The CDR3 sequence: CASSLALNSPLHF. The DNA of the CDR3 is TGTGCCAGCAGTTTGGCCCTTAATTCACCCCTCCACTTT.

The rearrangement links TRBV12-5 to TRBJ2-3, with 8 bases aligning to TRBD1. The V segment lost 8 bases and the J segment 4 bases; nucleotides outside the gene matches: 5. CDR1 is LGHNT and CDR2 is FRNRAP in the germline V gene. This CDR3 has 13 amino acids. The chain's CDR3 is CASRTGLSDTQYF. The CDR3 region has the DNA TGTGCTAGTAGGACAGGGTTGTCAGATACGCAGTATTTT.

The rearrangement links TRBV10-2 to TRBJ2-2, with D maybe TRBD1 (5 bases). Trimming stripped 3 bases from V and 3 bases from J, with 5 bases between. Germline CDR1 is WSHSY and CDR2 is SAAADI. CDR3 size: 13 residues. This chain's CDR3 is CASSDRDTGELFF. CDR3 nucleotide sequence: TGCGCCAGCAGTGACAGGGACACCGGGGAGCTGTTTTTT.

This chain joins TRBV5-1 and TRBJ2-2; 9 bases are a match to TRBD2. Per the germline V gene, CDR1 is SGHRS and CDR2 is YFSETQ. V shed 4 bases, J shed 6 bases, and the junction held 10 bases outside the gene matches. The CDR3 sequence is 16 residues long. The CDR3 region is CASSPPGAGGPGELFF. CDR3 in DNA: TGCGCCAGCAGCCCCCCCGGGGCGGGGGGGCCCGGGGAGCTGTTTTTT.

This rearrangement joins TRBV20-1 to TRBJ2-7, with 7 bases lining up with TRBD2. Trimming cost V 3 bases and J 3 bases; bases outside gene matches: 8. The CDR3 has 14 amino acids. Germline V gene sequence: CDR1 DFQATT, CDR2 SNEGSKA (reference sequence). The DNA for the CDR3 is TGCAGTGCTAGTCCCTCGGAGCGGGGCTACGAGCAGTACTTC. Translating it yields CSASPSERGYEQYF.

CDR3 DNA sequence: TGTGCCAGCAGTTACAAGCTAATCTCTGGAAACACCATATATTTT. Its protein is CASSYKLISGNTIYF. The J gene is TRBJ1-3, the V gene TRBV6-5; D remains unclear. The V gene's germline CDR1 is MNHEY and CDR2 SVGAGI. This CDR3 comprises 15 residues. Between the trimmed V and J ends, which lost 2 bases and 0 bases, there was a span of 8 bases.

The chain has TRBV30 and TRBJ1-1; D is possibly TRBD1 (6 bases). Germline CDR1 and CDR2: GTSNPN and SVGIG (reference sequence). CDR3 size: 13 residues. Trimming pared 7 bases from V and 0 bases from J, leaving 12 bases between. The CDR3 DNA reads TGTGCCTCCACGAGGGGGATGAACACTGAAGCTTTCTTT. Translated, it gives CASTRGMNTEAFF.

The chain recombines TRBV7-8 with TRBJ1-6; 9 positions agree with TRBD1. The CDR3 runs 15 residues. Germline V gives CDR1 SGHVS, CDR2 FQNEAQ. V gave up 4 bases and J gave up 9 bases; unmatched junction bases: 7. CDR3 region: CASSSFRDRVSPLHF. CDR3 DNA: TGTGCCAGCAGCTCATTCCGGGACAGGGTTTCACCCCTCCACTTT.

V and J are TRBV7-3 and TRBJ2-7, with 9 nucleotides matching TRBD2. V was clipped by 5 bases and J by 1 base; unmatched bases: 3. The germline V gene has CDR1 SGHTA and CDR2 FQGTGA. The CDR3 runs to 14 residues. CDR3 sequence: CASSPSGDSYEQYF. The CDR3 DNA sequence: TGTGCCAGCAGCCCTAGCGGGGATTCCTACGAGCAGTACTTC.